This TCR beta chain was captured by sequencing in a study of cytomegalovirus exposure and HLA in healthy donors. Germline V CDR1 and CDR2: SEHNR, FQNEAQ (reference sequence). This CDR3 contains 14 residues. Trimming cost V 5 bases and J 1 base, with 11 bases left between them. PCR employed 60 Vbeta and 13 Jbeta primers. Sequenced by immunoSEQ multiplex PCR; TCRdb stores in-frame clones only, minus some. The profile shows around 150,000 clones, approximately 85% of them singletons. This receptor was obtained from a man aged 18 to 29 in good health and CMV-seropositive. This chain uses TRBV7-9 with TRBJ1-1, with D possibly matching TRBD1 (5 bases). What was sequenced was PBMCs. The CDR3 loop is CASSARGGNTEAFF. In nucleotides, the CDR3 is TGTGCCAGCAGCGCCCGGGGGGGGAACACTGAAGCTTTCTTT.